Listed below are T cell receptor beta chains from one sample, sequenced in a study of response to subunit inactivated influenza vaccine. TCRdb re-called the RT-PCR reads through MiXCR, storing one row per CDR3 protein. Among 560,000 or so distinct CDR3 sequences, around 8% were seen once, and the ten largest hold 10% to 15%. Sequences were derived from PBMCs from blood, sampled around 25 months after vaccination. These receptors came from a man aged 45 to 75 who received an inactivated influenza vaccine. Each CDR3 is given with its conserved first and last residue. A D gene is named only where the DNA matches it firmly. Expanded clones get a size class; other rows say once, few or many, or leave the size out.

v_gene: TRBV20-1
j_gene: TRBJ2-2
d_gene: TRBD2
abundance: .
CDR3nt: TGCAGTGCCATTAGCGGGGGGGCTGGCGGGGAGCTGTTTTTT
CDR3aa: CSAISGGAGGELFF

v_gene: TRBV29-1
j_gene: TRBJ1-4
d_gene: .
abundance: many
CDR3nt: TGCAGCGCCGCGACAGGATCAACTAATGAAAAACTGTTTTTT
CDR3aa: CSAATGSTNEKLFF

v_gene: TRBV6-1
j_gene: TRBJ2-2
d_gene: .
abundance: .
CDR3nt: TGTGCCAGCAGAACAACCAGGGACGCCGGGGAGCTGTTTTTT
CDR3aa: CASRTTRDAGELFF

v_gene: TRBV11-2
j_gene: TRBJ2-7
d_gene: .
abundance: many
CDR3nt: TGTGCCAGCAGCCGAAGGTACGAGCAGTACTTC
CDR3aa: CASSRRYEQYF

v_gene: TRBV7-9
j_gene: TRBJ2-3
d_gene: .
abundance: .
CDR3nt: TGTGCCAGCAGCCGGATAGAGGAAGATACGCAGTATTTT
CDR3aa: CASSRIEEDTQYF

v_gene: TRBV12-3/TRBV12-4
j_gene: TRBJ1-1
d_gene: TRBD1
abundance: few
CDR3nt: TGTGCCAGCAGTTACCCCGGGACAGTGGGCGCTGAAGCTTTCTTT
CDR3aa: CASSYPGTVGAEAFF

v_gene: TRBV5-5
j_gene: TRBJ2-3
d_gene: .
abundance: many
CDR3nt: TGTGCCAGCAGCCTACCCCTGGGGGCAGGGCGGACAGATACGCAGTATTTT
CDR3aa: CASSLPLGAGRTDTQYF

v_gene: TRBV12-3/TRBV12-4
j_gene: TRBJ2-3
d_gene: TRBD2
abundance: few
CDR3nt: TGTGCCAGCAGGGAGACTAGCGGAAACACAGATACGCAGTATTTT
CDR3aa: CASRETSGNTDTQYF

v_gene: TRBV7-2
j_gene: TRBJ2-3
d_gene: TRBD1
abundance: few
CDR3nt: TGTGCCAGCAGAAAGGACAGGGGGATAGATACGCAGTATTTT
CDR3aa: CASRKDRGIDTQYF

v_gene: TRBV2
j_gene: TRBJ2-7
d_gene: TRBD2
abundance: .
CDR3nt: TGTGCCAGCAGCGGACTAGCGGGAGTTGAGCAGTACTTC
CDR3aa: CASSGLAGVEQYF

v_gene: TRBV20-1
j_gene: TRBJ2-7
d_gene: .
abundance: few
CDR3nt: TGCAGTGTCCAGAGCTCCTACGAGCAGTACTTC
CDR3aa: CSVQSSYEQYF

v_gene: TRBV10-2
j_gene: TRBJ1-5
d_gene: .
abundance: few
CDR3nt: TGCGCCAGCAGTCGGGGGGGGTCTACGAGCAATCAGCCCCAGCATTTT
CDR3aa: CASSRGGSTSNQPQHF

v_gene: TRBV2
j_gene: TRBJ2-2
d_gene: .
abundance: .
CDR3nt: TGTGCCAGCAGTACGGGTTGGACGAGGACCGGGGAGCTGTTTTTT
CDR3aa: CASSTGWTRTGELFF

v_gene: TRBV28
j_gene: TRBJ2-7
d_gene: TRBD1
abundance: .
CDR3nt: TGTGCCAGCATAGGACAGGACTACGAGCAGTACTTC
CDR3aa: CASIGQDYEQYF

v_gene: TRBV3-1
j_gene: TRBJ2-6
d_gene: .
abundance: .
CDR3nt: TGTGCCAGCAGCCAAGATCTTAAAGGGGTGGGGGCCAACGTCCTGACTTTC
CDR3aa: CASSQDLKGVGANVLTF

v_gene: TRBV20-1
j_gene: TRBJ2-1
d_gene: TRBD2
abundance: many
CDR3nt: TGCAGTGCTAGAGGACCCCTCGCGGGACTAGCCTACAATGAGCAGTTCTTC
CDR3aa: CSARGPLAGLAYNEQFF

v_gene: TRBV10-1
j_gene: TRBJ2-3
d_gene: TRBD1
abundance: many
CDR3nt: TGCGCCAGCAGTGAAGCCAGGGGGACAGATACGCAGTATTTT
CDR3aa: CASSEARGTDTQYF

v_gene: TRBV12-3/TRBV12-4
j_gene: TRBJ1-5
d_gene: .
abundance: few
CDR3nt: TGTGCCAGCAGAGAAGAGAGGGGCAATCAGCCCCAGCATTTT
CDR3aa: CASREERGNQPQHF

v_gene: TRBV7-8
j_gene: TRBJ1-2
d_gene: .
abundance: .
CDR3nt: TGTGCCAGCAGCTTAGCGCGGGTTGTGCATGGCTACACCTTC
CDR3aa: CASSLARVVHGYTF

v_gene: TRBV5-6
j_gene: TRBJ2-1
d_gene: TRBD2
abundance: few
CDR3nt: TGTGCCAGCAGCCCGGTTGGTAGCGGGGCGTTTAATGAGCAGTTCTTC
CDR3aa: CASSPVGSGAFNEQFF

v_gene: TRBV14
j_gene: TRBJ2-7
d_gene: .
abundance: .
CDR3nt: TGTGCCAGCAGGGCAAGCCGGCAGTTGTCCTTC
CDR3aa: CASRASRQLSF

v_gene: TRBV9
j_gene: TRBJ2-7
d_gene: .
abundance: many
CDR3nt: TGTGCCAGCAGCGTAGGAGGCCTGGGGTACGAGCAGTACTTC
CDR3aa: CASSVGGLGYEQYF

v_gene: TRBV5-1
j_gene: TRBJ2-7
d_gene: TRBD2
abundance: .
CDR3nt: TGCGCCAGCAGCTTTTCTCGGACTAGAGCCTACGAGCAGTACTTC
CDR3aa: CASSFSRTRAYEQYF

v_gene: TRBV28
j_gene: TRBJ2-5
d_gene: .
abundance: few
CDR3nt: TGTGCCAGCAGTTTCCAGGCCCTCGGGACCCAGTACTTC
CDR3aa: CASSFQALGTQYF

v_gene: TRBV12-3/TRBV12-4
j_gene: TRBJ2-2
d_gene: TRBD1
abundance: many
CDR3nt: TGTGCCAGCAGTACAGGGGCCGGGGAGCTGTTTTTT
CDR3aa: CASSTGAGELFF

v_gene: TRBV20-1
j_gene: TRBJ2-1
d_gene: .
abundance: .
CDR3nt: TGCAGTGCTACCCAACCGGGATACAATGAGCAGTTCTTC
CDR3aa: CSATQPGYNEQFF

v_gene: TRBV28
j_gene: TRBJ2-5
d_gene: .
abundance: few
CDR3nt: TGTGCCAGCAGGCGCGAGACCCAGTACTTC
CDR3aa: CASRRETQYF

v_gene: TRBV29-1
j_gene: TRBJ2-5
d_gene: TRBD2
abundance: many
CDR3nt: TGCAGCGTTGGGCTAGCGGAAGAGACCCAGTACTTC
CDR3aa: CSVGLAEETQYF

v_gene: TRBV12-3/TRBV12-4
j_gene: TRBJ1-6
d_gene: .
abundance: .
CDR3nt: TGTGCCAGCACCCACCGTCTTTCACCCCTCCACTTT
CDR3aa: CASTHRLSPLHF

v_gene: TRBV28
j_gene: TRBJ1-6
d_gene: TRBD1
abundance: many
CDR3nt: TGTGCCAGCGAATCGACAGGGTTAAACTCACCCCTCCACTTT
CDR3aa: CASESTGLNSPLHF

v_gene: TRBV12-3/TRBV12-4
j_gene: TRBJ1-5
d_gene: .
abundance: few
CDR3nt: TGTGCCAGCAGTTTGTCAGGGGCTCTATTCACAGGAAGCAATCAGCCCCAGCATTTT
CDR3aa: CASSLSGALFTGSNQPQHF

v_gene: TRBV20-1
j_gene: TRBJ2-3
d_gene: .
abundance: .
CDR3nt: TGCAGTGCTAGTTACAGGCTCCAGACCACAGATACGCAGTATTTT
CDR3aa: CSASYRLQTTDTQYF

v_gene: TRBV5-5
j_gene: TRBJ2-5
d_gene: TRBD2
abundance: .
CDR3nt: TGTGCCAGCAGCTTGGCCTCGCTAGCGGGGGGCTTTCAAGAGACCCAGTACTTC
CDR3aa: CASSLASLAGGFQETQYF

v_gene: TRBV6-5
j_gene: TRBJ2-3
d_gene: .
abundance: few
CDR3nt: TGTGCCAGCAGTTACCGGATAGGACGCCAAGATACGCAGTATTTT
CDR3aa: CASSYRIGRQDTQYF

v_gene: TRBV4-1
j_gene: TRBJ1-4
d_gene: .
abundance: .
CDR3nt: TGCGCCAGCAGCCACCTTATAGGGGACTTAAATGAAAAACTGTTTTTT
CDR3aa: CASSHLIGDLNEKLFF

v_gene: TRBV9
j_gene: TRBJ1-6
d_gene: .
abundance: few
CDR3nt: TGTGCCAGCACTCCGCTGGAGAATAATTCACCCCTCCACTTT
CDR3aa: CASTPLENNSPLHF

v_gene: TRBV20-1
j_gene: TRBJ2-1
d_gene: TRBD2
abundance: .
CDR3nt: TGCAGTGCTAGTTTAGCGGGAGGCCCTAAGGGGGATGAGCAGTTCTTC
CDR3aa: CSASLAGGPKGDEQFF

v_gene: TRBV28
j_gene: TRBJ2-7
d_gene: .
abundance: .
CDR3nt: TGTGCCAGCAGTTTATATGGGCAGGGCGACGAGCAGTACTTC
CDR3aa: CASSLYGQGDEQYF

v_gene: TRBV28
j_gene: TRBJ1-2
d_gene: TRBD1
abundance: many
CDR3nt: TGTGCCAGCAGTCCAGACAGGGGTCGGGGCTATGGCTACACCTTC
CDR3aa: CASSPDRGRGYGYTF

v_gene: TRBV12-3/TRBV12-4
j_gene: TRBJ2-1
d_gene: TRBD2
abundance: .
CDR3nt: TGTGCCAGCAGTTCAGCGCTAGCGGGAAGGCAGTTCTTC
CDR3aa: CASSSALAGRQFF

v_gene: TRBV20-1
j_gene: TRBJ1-3
d_gene: .
abundance: .
CDR3nt: TGCAGTGCAGAGTCGAGCTCTGGAAACACCATATATTTT
CDR3aa: CSAESSSGNTIYF

v_gene: TRBV9
j_gene: TRBJ2-2
d_gene: TRBD1
abundance: few
CDR3nt: TGTGCCAGCAGCGCCACAGGGGGATTAACCGGGGAGCTGTTTTTT
CDR3aa: CASSATGGLTGELFF

v_gene: TRBV4-3
j_gene: TRBJ2-5
d_gene: TRBD1
abundance: .
CDR3nt: TGCGCCAGCAGCCGAGGGACAGAAGAGACCCAGTACTTC
CDR3aa: CASSRGTEETQYF

v_gene: TRBV3-1
j_gene: TRBJ2-7
d_gene: .
abundance: many
CDR3nt: TGTGCTAGTAGCCAGGGCTCCTACGAGCAGTACTTC
CDR3aa: CASSQGSYEQYF

v_gene: TRBV4-2
j_gene: TRBJ2-7
d_gene: .
abundance: many
CDR3nt: TGTGCCAGCAGCCAAGATGACTCGTCCTACGAGCAGTACTTC
CDR3aa: CASSQDDSSYEQYF

v_gene: TRBV20-1
j_gene: TRBJ2-2
d_gene: .
abundance: few
CDR3nt: TGCAGCGCCTTTCCGGGACAGAACACCGGGGAGCTGTTTTTT
CDR3aa: CSAFPGQNTGELFF

v_gene: TRBV7-9
j_gene: TRBJ1-3
d_gene: .
abundance: .
CDR3nt: TGTGCCAGCAGCTTAGGAGGGATAAACTCTGGAAACACCATATATTTT
CDR3aa: CASSLGGINSGNTIYF

v_gene: TRBV12-3/TRBV12-4
j_gene: TRBJ2-2
d_gene: TRBD2
abundance: many
CDR3nt: TGTGCCAGCAGTTTCCGCGGGGGAGCGGGCGGGGAGCTGTTTTTT
CDR3aa: CASSFRGGAGGELFF

v_gene: TRBV3-1
j_gene: TRBJ1-1
d_gene: .
abundance: few
CDR3nt: TGTGCCAGCAGCCGGTTGGCAGGGGACACTGAAGCTTTCTTT
CDR3aa: CASSRLAGDTEAFF

v_gene: TRBV20-1
j_gene: TRBJ2-7
d_gene: .
abundance: .
CDR3nt: TGCAGTGCAACCCAGGGAAGCGCCTACGAGCAGTACTTC
CDR3aa: CSATQGSAYEQYF

v_gene: TRBV7-9
j_gene: TRBJ2-7
d_gene: .
abundance: .
CDR3nt: TGTGCCAGCAGCTCGGGACTTTGGAGTTACGAGCAGTACTTC
CDR3aa: CASSSGLWSYEQYF

v_gene: TRBV12-3/TRBV12-4
j_gene: TRBJ1-1
d_gene: .
abundance: few
CDR3nt: TGTGCCAGCAGTCCGAAAGGGGCTTCGGCTGAAGCTTTCTTT
CDR3aa: CASSPKGASAEAFF

v_gene: TRBV6-1
j_gene: TRBJ2-3
d_gene: TRBD2
abundance: few
CDR3nt: TGTGCCAGCAAGCGGGATCGGCAGGCCACAGATACGCAGTATTTT
CDR3aa: CASKRDRQATDTQYF

v_gene: TRBV9
j_gene: TRBJ2-3
d_gene: .
abundance: many
CDR3nt: TGTGCCAGCAGCGTCGACATTCGGGAGGATACGCAGTATTTT
CDR3aa: CASSVDIREDTQYF

v_gene: TRBV9
j_gene: TRBJ2-1
d_gene: TRBD2
abundance: .
CDR3nt: TGTGCCAGCAGTCGGGGAGGGCCAGATGGGCATGAGCAGTTCTTC
CDR3aa: CASSRGGPDGHEQFF

v_gene: TRBV12-3/TRBV12-4
j_gene: TRBJ2-3
d_gene: TRBD1
abundance: few
CDR3nt: TGTGCCAGCAGTAACACAGGGGGAACAGATACGCAGTATTTT
CDR3aa: CASSNTGGTDTQYF

v_gene: TRBV6-1
j_gene: TRBJ2-5
d_gene: .
abundance: .
CDR3nt: TGTGCCAGCAATCCACTAGCCGGAGAGACCCAGTACTTC
CDR3aa: CASNPLAGETQYF

v_gene: TRBV5-6
j_gene: TRBJ1-2
d_gene: .
abundance: many
CDR3nt: TGTGCCAGCAGCGGGACAAGGGACTTCTATGGCTACACCTTC
CDR3aa: CASSGTRDFYGYTF